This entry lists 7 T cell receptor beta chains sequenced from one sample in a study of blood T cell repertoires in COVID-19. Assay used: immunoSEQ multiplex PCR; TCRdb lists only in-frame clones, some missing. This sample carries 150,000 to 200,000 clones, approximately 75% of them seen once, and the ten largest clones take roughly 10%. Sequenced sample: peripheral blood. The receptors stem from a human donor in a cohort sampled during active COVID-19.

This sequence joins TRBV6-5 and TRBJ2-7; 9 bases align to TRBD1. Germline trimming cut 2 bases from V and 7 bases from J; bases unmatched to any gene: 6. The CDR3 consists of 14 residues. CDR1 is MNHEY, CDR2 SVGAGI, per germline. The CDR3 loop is CASSYNRGLWEQYF. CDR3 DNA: TGTGCCAGCAGTTACAACAGGGGGCTCTGGGAGCAGTACTTC.

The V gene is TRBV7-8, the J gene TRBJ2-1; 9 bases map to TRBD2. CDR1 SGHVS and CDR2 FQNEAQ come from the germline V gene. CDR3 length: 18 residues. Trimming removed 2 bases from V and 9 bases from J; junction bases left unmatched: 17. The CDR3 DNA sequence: TGTGCCAGCAGCTTACCACCGGGCCGAAAAGCGGGAGGCCGTGAGCAGTTCTTC. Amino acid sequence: CASSLPPGRKAGGREQFF.

In DNA form, the CDR3 reads TGTGCCAGCAGTAAAAATGCGGGAGAGACCCAGTACTTC. Residues: CASSKNAGETQYF. This chain joins TRBV12-3 or TRBV12-4 and TRBJ2-5, with D perhaps TRBD2 (5 bases). The length of the CDR3 is 13 residues. The V end was cut by 5 bases, the J end by 4 bases, with 11 bases between.

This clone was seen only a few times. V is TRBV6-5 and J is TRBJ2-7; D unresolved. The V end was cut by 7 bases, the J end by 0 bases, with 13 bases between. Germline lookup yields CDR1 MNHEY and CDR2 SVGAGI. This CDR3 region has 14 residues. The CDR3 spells CASNVESSSYEQYF. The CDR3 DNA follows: TGTGCCAGCAACGTCGAGTCGAGCTCCTACGAGCAGTACTTC.

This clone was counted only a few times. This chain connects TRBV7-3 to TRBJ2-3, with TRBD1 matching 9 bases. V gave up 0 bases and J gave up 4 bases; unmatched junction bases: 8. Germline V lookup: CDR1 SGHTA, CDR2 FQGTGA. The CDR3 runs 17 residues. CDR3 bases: TGTGCCAGCAGCTTAACAGAGGGACAGGGTGGGTCAGATACGCAGTATTTT. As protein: CASSLTEGQGGSDTQYF. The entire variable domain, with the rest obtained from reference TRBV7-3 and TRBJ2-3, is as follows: GAGVSQTPSNKVTEKGKYVELRCDPISGHTALYWYRQSLGQGPEFLIYFQGTGAADDSGLPNDRFFAVRPEGSVSTLKIQRTERGDSAVYLCASSLTEGQGGSDTQYFGPGTRLTVL.

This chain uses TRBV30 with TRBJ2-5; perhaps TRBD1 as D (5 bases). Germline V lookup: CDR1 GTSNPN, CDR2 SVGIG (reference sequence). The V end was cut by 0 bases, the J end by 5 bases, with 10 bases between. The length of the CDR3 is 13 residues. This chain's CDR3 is CAWSVQAWETQYF. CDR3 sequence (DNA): TGTGCCTGGAGTGTACAGGCATGGGAGACCCAGTACTTC.

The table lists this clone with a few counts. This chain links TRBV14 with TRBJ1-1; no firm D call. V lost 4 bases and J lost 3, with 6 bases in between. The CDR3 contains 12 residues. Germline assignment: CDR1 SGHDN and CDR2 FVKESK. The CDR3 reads CASSPQYTEAFF. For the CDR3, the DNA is TGTGCCAGCAGCCCCCAATACACTGAAGCTTTCTTT.